This T cell receptor (beta chain) was recorded in a study of molecular identifiers for immune sequencing clone quantification. Germline loops: CDR1 LNHDA, CDR2 SQIVND (reference sequence). V was pared by 8 bases and J by 0 bases, with 13 bases between. This CDR3 has 15 residues. Study-wide points: Barcodes shared by identical TCR molecules could lead to underestimated sizes of highly expanded clones. Over 99% of effector molecules, yet under 1% of naive-cell molecules, were held by clones above 20 RNA copies.

Sorting selected naive CD8 T cells with a CD8+CD4-CCR7+CD45RA+ phenotype. Previously described methods and listed TCR primers produced bulk TCR libraries. TCRdb re-derived calls from the PCR reads in MiXCR, one entry per CDR3 protein. The sample consists of some 65,000 distinct CDR3 sequences, 18% of them appearing once. This clonotype was observed at least ten times. Its matching antigen is unknown. The chain employs TRBV19 and TRBJ2-2; perhaps TRBD2 as D (5 bases). The sequenced material came from naive CD8+ T cells from blood, with Jurkat cell RNA spiked in. Subset defined: FACS-sorted CD8+CD4-CCR7+CD45RA+ naive T cells. The source of this sequence is a human donor in good health. Some libraries in this study had Jurkat cell RNA spiked in. The CDR3 nucleotides are TGTGCCAGTGGAGGATGGAACCCGAACACCGGGGAGCTGTTTTTT. It specifies CASGGWNPNTGELFF.